This T cell receptor beta chain was recovered during a study of shared clonotypes between healthy human individuals. Donors comprised only Caucasian adults living in Nashville, Tennessee. Replicate PCRs for sorted subsets used approximately 190 ng DNA; this equaled 25,000 to 35,000 T cell genomes. In the original analysis: From ImmunoSEQ came sequences covering only the junction and carrying no quality scores, so filtering differed. Assay used: immunoSEQ multiplex PCR; TCRdb lists only in-frame clones, some missing. D and trimming were read from the DNA, whereas the V and J calls and clone size are those reported in that table. The table shows 2 million to 3 million clones, with around 94% occurring only once. On this clone itself: The antigen is undetermined.

Study observations and caveats: Larger estimated richness was generally seen in naive subsets than in memory subsets.

CDR3 length equals 17 residues. J gave up 0 bases and V 5 bases, and 10 bases lay outside the gene matches. CDR1 and CDR2 from the germline V gene are MNHEY and SMNVEV (reference sequence). This TCR derives from a man aged 18-30 years in good health. Sequencing was carried out using naive CD4+ T cells sorted from blood. Described subset: CD45RA+ positively selected. This sequence joins TRBV27 and TRBJ2-1; 7 bases line up with TRBD1. The CDR3 sequence: CASSSTTGTASYNEQFF. The CDR3 DNA follows: TGTGCCAGCAGTAGCACGACCGGGACAGCCTCCTACAATGAGCAGTTCTTC.